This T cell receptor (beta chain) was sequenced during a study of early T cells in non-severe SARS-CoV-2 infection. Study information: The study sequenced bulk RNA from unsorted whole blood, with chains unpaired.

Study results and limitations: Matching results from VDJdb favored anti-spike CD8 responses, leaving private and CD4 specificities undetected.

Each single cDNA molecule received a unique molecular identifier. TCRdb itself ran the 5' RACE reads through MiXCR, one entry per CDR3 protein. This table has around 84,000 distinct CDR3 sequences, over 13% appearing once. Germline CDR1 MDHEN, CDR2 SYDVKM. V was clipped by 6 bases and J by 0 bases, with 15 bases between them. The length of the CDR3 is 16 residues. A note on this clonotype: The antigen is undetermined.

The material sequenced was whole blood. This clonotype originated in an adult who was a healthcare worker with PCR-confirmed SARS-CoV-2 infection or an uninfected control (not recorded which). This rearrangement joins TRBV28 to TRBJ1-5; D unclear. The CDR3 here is CASSSGLVDSNQPQHF. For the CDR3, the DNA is TGTGCCAGCAGCTCTGGACTAGTTGATAGCAATCAGCCCCAGCATTTT.